Below are 25 T cell receptor beta chains sequenced from a single sample in a study of low-dose radiotherapy and immunotherapy resistance in tumors. Time point in this sample: before trial treatment. Primers used for first-strand cDNA, a TRAV- and TRBV-specific set, covered both alpha and beta chains. TCRs underwent 15 to 25 PCR cycles of amplification with a constant-region primer and V-primer adapter. TCRdb re-called the reads with MiXCR, one entry per CDR3 protein. The data contain tens of thousands of distinct CDR3 sequences, just under 9.5% of them singletons. The material sequenced was PBMCs, taken before treatment. The receptor set was obtained from a male donor with prostate cancer.

This clonotype came up many times. V gene TRBV20-1 combines with J gene TRBJ1-2; 7 nucleotides agree with TRBD1. Germline V gives CDR1 DFQATT, CDR2 SNEGSKA (reference sequence). This CDR3 has 13 amino acids. Losses at the gene ends were 6 bases for V and 1 base for J; bases not matched to a gene: 5. DNA for the CDR3: TGCAGTGCCTCACAGGGGAGTAACTATGGCTACACCTTC. This gives the protein CSASQGSNYGYTF.

This clonotype was seen ten or more times. The chain carries TRBV25-1 and TRBJ2-5; TRBD2 aligns across 7 bases. This CDR3 contains 14 residues. Germline CDR1 reads MGHDK; CDR2 reads SYGVNS. The V segment lost 8 bases and the J segment 5 bases; nucleotides outside the gene matches: 11. This CDR3 reads CASFPGVGGETQYF. CDR3 nucleotide sequence: TGTGCCAGCTTTCCGGGCGTCGGGGGGGAGACCCAGTACTTC.

V gene TRBV28 combines with J gene TRBJ2-3, with 13 bases that match TRBD2. The CDR3 runs 16 residues. The V gene end was trimmed by 5 bases and the J gene end by 11 bases; junction bases not matched to a gene: 13. Germline loops: CDR1 MDHEN, CDR2 SYDVKM. CDR3 sequence (DNA): TGTGCCAGCAGTAAACCGGGGGGGACTAGCGGGATCATGCAGTATTTT. Its translation: CASSKPGGTSGIMQYF.

V is TRBV14 and J is TRBJ1-3, with 7 positions matching TRBD1. J gave up 4 bases and V 4 bases, and 4 bases lay outside the gene matches. Germline loops: CDR1 SGHDN, CDR2 FVKESK. The CDR3 spans 14 residues. CDR3 DNA: TGTGCCAGCAGCCCGACAGGGACGGGAAACACCATATATTTT. It translates to CASSPTGTGNTIYF.

This clonotype was counted many times. The chain uses TRBV6-2 or TRBV6-3 and TRBJ2-1, with D uncertain. Trimming cost V 2 bases and J 3 bases, with 11 bases left between them. The CDR3 has 15 residues. Germline CDR1 is MNHEY and CDR2 is SVGEGT. CDR3 nucleotides: TGTGCCAGCAGTTACGCAAGTGCCGGCTACAATGAGCAGTTCTTC. It specifies CASSYASAGYNEQFF.

The sample holds many counts of this clonotype. This chain links TRBV10-3 with TRBJ1-5, with D perhaps TRBD1 (6 bases). Between the trimmed V and J ends, which lost 2 bases and 2 bases, there was a span of 13 bases. Germline V gene data show CDR1 as ENHRY and CDR2 as SYGVKD. The CDR3 has 16 residues. The CDR3 DNA sequence: TGTGCCATCAGTGAGGGTACAGGGATGGGCAATCAGCCCCAGCATTTT. Translated: CAISEGTGMGNQPQHF.

This clonotype was counted ten times or more. The chain couples TRBV14 to TRBJ2-7; D remains ambiguous. The CDR3 is 14 amino acids. The germline V and J ends were trimmed by 4 bases and 4 bases, with 14 bases remaining between them. Germline CDR1 SGHDN, CDR2 FVKESK. CDR3 nucleotides: TGTGCCAGCAGCCCAACTCTCAACCTTTACGAGCAGTACTTC. As protein: CASSPTLNLYEQYF.

V and J are TRBV20-1 and TRBJ1-1; D gene uncertain. CDR1 is DFQATT, CDR2 SNEGSKA, per germline (reference sequence). The CDR3 covers 13 residues. V lost 3 bases, J lost 1 base, and 9 bases lay in between. The CDR3 reads CSASQETNTEAFF. CDR3 sequence (DNA): TGCAGTGCTAGCCAGGAAACGAACACTGAAGCTTTCTTT.

In its sample, this clonotype was seen many times. This sequence joins TRBV16 and TRBJ2-4; the D is unclear. The V gene lost 0 bases and the J gene lost 6 bases, with 12 bases spanning the gap. CDR3 length: 15 amino acids. Germline lookup yields CDR1 KGHSY and CDR2 FQNENV. In DNA, the CDR3 is TGTGCCAGCAGCCAATCAGGCAGTACGGGAAACATTCAGTACTTC. It is translated as CASSQSGSTGNIQYF. Full variable domain (missing parts from reference TRBV16 and TRBJ2-4): GEEVAQTPKHLVRGEGQKAKLYCAPIKGHSYVFWYQQVLKNEFKFLISFQNENVFDETGMPKERFSAKCLPNSPCSLEIQATKLEDSAVYFCASSQSGSTGNIQYFGAGTRLSVL.

The J gene is TRBJ2-1, the V gene TRBV5-1; 9 nucleotides line up with TRBD1. Germline V gene sequence: CDR1 SGHRS, CDR2 YFSETQ. V shed 4 bases and J 10 bases; nucleotides not matched to a gene: 6. CDR3 length equals 13 residues. This chain's CDR3 is CASSRDRAYEQFF. The CDR3, as DNA: TGCGCCAGCAGCAGGGACAGGGCCTACGAGCAGTTCTTC.

In this sample, this clonotype turned up many times. The chain is built from TRBV12-3 or TRBV12-4 and TRBJ2-5, with D maybe TRBD2 (6 bases). V lost 5 bases, J lost 1 base, and 17 bases lay in between. The CDR3 is 16 amino acids. In DNA form, the CDR3 reads TGTGCCAGCAGTGACCGGGCGGGACGGGGCCAAGAGACCCAGTACTTC. It yields the protein CASSDRAGRGQETQYF.

This clonotype has ten or more counts. The chain is built from TRBV7-2 and TRBJ2-7; 9 bases align to TRBD2. The V gene's germline CDR1 is SGHTA and CDR2 FQGNSA. The CDR3 covers 15 residues. The J segment lost 6 bases and the V segment lost 4 bases, leaving 10 bases of the junction unmatched. In nucleotides, the CDR3 is TGTGCCAGCAGCTACGCCGGGACTAGCTACGGCGAGCAGTACTTC. Translated: CASSYAGTSYGEQYF.

As for this clonotype: A far larger clone is only one base removed, so a read error is likely. This sequence joins TRBV5-4 and TRBJ2-1; no reliable D call. Germline V gene lookup returns CDR1 SGHNT and CDR2 YYREEE (reference sequence). Trimming removed 0 bases at V and 10 bases at J, with 17 bases between. The CDR3 runs 15 residues. The CDR3: CASSLAGGSSYEQFF. The CDR3 DNA reads TGTGCCAGCAGCTTGGCCGGCGGCAGCTCCTACGAGCAGTTCTTC.

This clonotype has ten or more counts. The rearrangement uses TRBV30 and TRBJ2-1; D is ambiguous. The V gene lost 1 base and the J gene lost 5 bases, with 6 bases spanning the gap. The CDR3 has 12 amino acids. The V gene's germline CDR1 is GTSNPN and CDR2 SVGIG (reference sequence). The CDR3 loop reads CAWSASDNEQFF. The CDR3 DNA sequence: TGTGCCTGGAGTGCCTCAGACAATGAGCAGTTCTTC.

A remark on this clonotype: A far larger clone lies a single base away; this is likely a read error. This chain connects TRBV5-3 to TRBJ2-6; D gene unclear. TRBV5-3 is marked as an open reading frame, function uncertain. V lost 8 bases and J lost 4, with 22 bases in between. This CDR3 is built from 17 residues. The CDR3 sequence: CASNRTLVGSGANVLTF. CDR3 DNA sequence: TGTGCCAGCAACCGGACGCTCGTGGGGTCCGGGGCCAACGTCCTGACTTTC.

This clonotype was seen repeatedly, ten times or more. This chain joins TRBV7-2 and TRBJ2-3; 8 nucleotides align to TRBD2. This CDR3 comprises 15 residues. CDR1 SGHTA and CDR2 FQGNSA come from the germline V gene. V dropped 2 bases and J dropped 3; count of bases not matched to a gene: 4. CDR3 DNA: TGTGCCAGCAGCTTATCAGCGGGAGTGACAGATACGCAGTATTTT. It is translated as CASSLSAGVTDTQYF. Based on the CDR3 plus reference TRBV7-2 and TRBJ2-3, the full variable domain is GAGVSQSPSNKVTEKGKDVELRCDPISGHTALYWYRQSLGQGLEFLIYFQGNSAPDKSGLPSDRFSAERTGGSVSTLTIQRTQQEDSAVYLCASSLSAGVTDTQYFGPGTRLTVL.

This clonotype was found many times. The chain carries TRBV11-2 and TRBJ1-2, with D possibly being TRBD1 (5 bases). CDR3 length equals 12 residues. In germline, CDR1 is SGHAT, CDR2 FQNNGV. V was shortened by 5 bases and J by 9 bases, with 13 bases between the two germline ends. The CDR3 bases are TGTGCCAGCAGCGCGGACATCTACAGCTACACCTTC. Translation gives CASSADIYSYTF.

This clonotype was seen repeatedly, ten times or more. V gene TRBV20-1 combines with J gene TRBJ1-5; D call uncertain. Germline CDR1 reads DFQATT; CDR2 reads SNEGSKA (reference sequence). The CDR3 spans 13 residues. V was cut by 3 bases and J by 4 bases, with 10 bases left in between. CDR3 DNA: TGCAGTGCTAGGGTGGAGGCAAATCAGCCCCAGCATTTT. Its translation: CSARVEANQPQHF.

In this sample, this clonotype turned up many times. The chain combines TRBV20-1 with TRBJ1-1; the D gene is possibly TRBD1 (5 bases). The V and J ends lost 1 base and 6 bases respectively, with 15 bases between them. The CDR3 is 14 amino acids. The germline V gene has CDR1 DFQATT and CDR2 SNEGSKA (reference sequence). Here the CDR3 reads CSARVGSGGPEAFF. CDR3 in DNA: TGCAGTGCTAGAGTCGGTTCGGGGGGACCTGAAGCTTTCTTT.

At least ten counts were recorded for this clonotype. Here the CDR3 DNA reads TGTGCCATTAGACAGGAGATTAATTCACCCCTCCACTTT. Protein product: CAIRQEINSPLHF. The J gene is TRBJ1-6, the V gene TRBV28; a weak D match, TRBD1 (6 bases). V was shortened by 10 bases and J by 6 bases, with 13 bases between the two germline ends. This CDR3 spans 13 amino acids. The germline V gene encodes CDR1 MDHEN and CDR2 SYDVKM.

This clonotype was seen a handful of times. The likely explanation is a read error, given a far larger clone one base away. V is TRBV12-3 or TRBV12-4 and J is TRBJ2-5; 9 nucleotides match TRBD2. Trimming removed 2 bases from V and 11 bases from J; junction bases left unmatched: 15. There are 16 residues in the CDR3. The CDR3 nucleotides are TGTGCCAGCAGTTTACTCTTTAGCGGGAGAGTTCATGAGCAGTACTTC. Its translation: CASSLLFSGRVHEQYF.

This clonotype was seen only a few times. This chain joins TRBV7-2 and TRBJ2-4; D unresolved. The germline V gene has CDR1 SGHTA and CDR2 FQGNSA. V gave up 5 bases and J gave up 7 bases, with 9 bases separating them. The CDR3 has 12 residues. The CDR3 DNA follows: TGTGCCAGCAGCCTAGACGTTAACATTCAGTACTTC. Translation: CASSLDVNIQYF.

In this sample, this clonotype turned up many times. V gene TRBV20-1 combines with J gene TRBJ1-1; TRBD1 matches at 8 bases. Per the germline V gene, CDR1 is DFQATT and CDR2 is SNEGSKA (reference sequence). The CDR3 runs to 14 residues. V lost 4 bases and J lost 4; bases outside the gene matches: 8. The CDR3 DNA reads TGCAGTGCTAACCGAGGACAGGGCAGCACTGAAGCTTTCTTT. Translating gives CSANRGQGSTEAFF.

The sample holds many counts of this clonotype. In DNA form, the CDR3 reads TGTGCCAGCCAATCAGGGGGGGCGACTGAAGCTTTCTTT. Its protein product is CASQSGGATEAFF. The V and J genes are TRBV3-1 and TRBJ1-1; 7 nucleotides match TRBD1. The V and J ends lost 8 bases and 5 bases, in that order; junction bases with no gene match: 8. This CDR3 is built from 13 residues. CDR1 is LGHDT and CDR2 is YNNKEL in the germline V gene (reference sequence). Full variable domain (remainder filled in from reference TRBV3-1 and TRBJ1-1): DTAVSQTPKYLVTQMGNDKSIKCEQNLGHDTMYWYKQDSKKFLKIMFSYNNKELIINETVPNRFSPKSPDKAHLNLHINSLELGDSAVYFCASQSGGATEAFFGQGTRLTVV.

This clonotype was found many times. V is TRBV15 and J is TRBJ1-2, with no clear D. V was trimmed by 3 bases and J by 8 bases, leaving 10 bases between them. CDR1 and CDR2 (germline): LNHNV, YYDKDF (reference sequence). CDR3 length: 12 residues. The CDR3 sequence: CATSSYRLGYTF. The CDR3 DNA reads as TGTGCCACCAGCAGTTACAGACTGGGCTACACCTTC.